The 24 T cell receptor beta chains listed next were all sequenced from one sample in a study of PD-1 blockade in mismatch repair-deficient tumors. Profiled with immunoSEQ multiplex PCR; TCRdb holds only in-frame clones, not every one. The sample includes tens of thousands of clones, roughly 80% seen only once; the top ten take approximately 2.7%. Sequenced material: peripheral blood, taken 12 weeks after starting pembrolizumab. The receptors were sampled from an adult with mismatch repair-deficient cancer.

J is TRBJ1-5 and V is TRBV5-6, with D tentatively TRBD1 (6 bases). Germline V gene sequence: CDR1 SGHDT, CDR2 YYEEEE. The CDR3 extends over 15 amino acids. Deletions cut 0 bases from V and 3 bases from J, with 10 bases between. The CDR3 sequence: CASSLGQGTNQPQHF. The CDR3 DNA reads as TGTGCCAGCAGCTTGGGGCAGGGGACCAATCAGCCCCAGCATTTT.

The genes are TRBV11-3 and TRBJ2-5; TRBD1 agrees at 10 bases. The junction had 8 bases not matched to a gene; V was cut back by 2 bases and J by 2 bases. Germline V gene sequence: CDR1 SGHNT, CDR2 YENEEA. This CDR3 is built from 17 residues. The CDR3 sequence: CASSLPRDRGGQETQYF. The CDR3 DNA is TGTGCCAGCAGCTTACCGCGGGACAGGGGAGGGCAAGAGACCCAGTACTTC.

The rearrangement uses TRBV5-1 and TRBJ2-1; D not certain. The CDR3 covers 13 residues. V was cut by 4 bases and J by 6 bases, with 11 bases left in between. Per the germline V gene, CDR1 is SGHRS and CDR2 is YFSETQ. CDR3 region: CASSPPVRNEQFF. In DNA form, the CDR3 reads TGCGCCAGCAGCCCCCCGGTCCGCAATGAGCAGTTCTTC.

The chain carries TRBV7-2 and TRBJ1-4; no clear D gene. Trimming removed 5 bases from V and 7 bases from J, with 14 bases in between. Germline V gene lookup returns CDR1 SGHTA and CDR2 FQGNSA. This CDR3 spans 14 amino acids. This chain's CDR3 is CASSLGRGTEKLFF. CDR3 sequence (DNA): TGTGCCAGCAGCCTAGGCCGGGGAACTGAAAAACTGTTTTTT.

The chain recombines TRBV9 with TRBJ2-1; the match to TRBD2 covers 13 bases. The CDR3 runs 16 residues. J gave up 9 bases and V 0 bases, and 6 bases lay outside the gene matches. Looked up from germline, CDR1 is SGDLS and CDR2 is YYNGEE. The CDR3 nucleotides are TGTGCCAGCAGCGTAGGGACTAGCGGGAGTAATTCTGAGCAGTTCTTC. It codes for CASSVGTSGSNSEQFF. The full variable domain, rest sourced from reference TRBV9 and TRBJ2-1, is DSGVTQTPKHLITATGQRVTLRCSPRSGDLSVYWYQQSLDQGLQFLIQYYNGEERAKGNILERFSAQQFPDLHSELNLSSLELGDSALYFCASSVGTSGSNSEQFFGPGTRLTVL.

This chain joins TRBV5-1 and TRBJ2-4, with a weak D call TRBD1 (6 bases). The V end was cut by 2 bases, the J end by 3 bases, with 15 bases between. The CDR3 runs 16 residues. Per germline, CDR1 SGHRS and CDR2 YFSETQ. The CDR3 sequence is CASSFGQGPHKNIQYF. The CDR3 DNA reads as TGCGCCAGCAGCTTTGGGCAGGGGCCACACAAAAACATTCAGTACTTC.

V is TRBV7-2 and J is TRBJ2-3; 8 bases fit TRBD1. The CDR3 length is 16 residues. Germline V gene lookup returns CDR1 SGHTA and CDR2 FQGNSA. With V trimmed by 5 bases and J by 0 bases, 7 bases remained unmatched. The CDR3 loop reads CASSAGTGYSTDTQYF. DNA of the CDR3: TGTGCCAGCAGCGCCGGGACAGGATATAGCACAGATACGCAGTATTTT.

The rearrangement links TRBV9 to TRBJ2-1; D not resolved. Deletions cut 0 bases from V and 0 bases from J, with 16 bases between. The CDR3 runs 18 residues. Per germline, CDR1 SGDLS and CDR2 YYNGEE. The CDR3 reads CASSVVPLSLSSYNEQFF. The CDR3 DNA sequence: TGTGCCAGCAGCGTAGTCCCTCTTTCCCTTAGCTCCTACAATGAGCAGTTCTTC.

The chain couples TRBV9 to TRBJ1-1; D ambiguous. CDR3 length equals 15 residues. V was shortened by 3 bases and J by 0 bases, with 12 bases between the two germline ends. Germline values: CDR1 SGDLS, CDR2 YYNGEE. Here the CDR3 reads CASSAEGHMNTEAFF. The CDR3 nucleotides are TGTGCCAGCAGCGCCGAGGGCCACATGAACACTGAAGCTTTCTTT.

Comment on this clone: Compared with germline, one end of the junction differs, possibly owing to a read error. This chain uses TRBV7-7 with TRBJ1-4, with D unclear. This CDR3 comprises 15 residues. Germline V gives CDR1 SSHAT, CDR2 FNYEAQ (reference sequence). The CDR3 loop reads CASSFSDGPNEKLFF. DNA for the CDR3: TGTGCTAGCAGCTTCTCCGACGGACCGAATGAAAAACTGTTTTTT.

This clone showed up just a few times. The chain employs TRBV6-1 and TRBJ2-3, with TRBD2 identical over 7 bases. This CDR3 is built from 13 residues. The trim removed 0 bases at V and 6 bases at J, leaving 0 bases unmatched. The germline V gene encodes CDR1 MNHNS and CDR2 SASEGT. This chain's CDR3 is CASSEARGDTQYF. The CDR3 bases are TGTGCCAGCAGTGAAGCGCGGGGGGATACGCAGTATTTT.

The rearrangement joins TRBV7-8 to TRBJ2-3; D possibly corresponds to TRBD2 (6 bases). The V and J ends lost 1 base and 2 bases respectively, with 10 bases between them. The CDR3 is 15 amino acids. Germline loops: CDR1 SGHVS, CDR2 FQNEAQ. The DNA of the CDR3 is TGTGCCAGCAGCTTAGGTAGCGGACTCACAGATACGCAGTATTTT. Its protein product is CASSLGSGLTDTQYF.

The J gene is TRBJ1-2, the V gene TRBV6-5; the D gene is possibly TRBD1 (5 bases). Trimming left V 8 bases short and J 4 bases short, with 17 bases between. Germline values: CDR1 MNHEY, CDR2 SVGAGI. CDR3 size: 14 residues. The CDR3 region is CASLKAGLGYGYTF. The CDR3 DNA reads as TGTGCCAGCTTGAAAGCGGGACTCGGCTATGGCTACACCTTC.

The gene calls are TRBV18 and TRBJ2-2; maybe TRBD2 (6 bases). Trimming left V 0 bases short and J 6 bases short, with 17 bases between. CDR3 size: 17 residues. The germline V gene encodes CDR1 KGHSH and CDR2 LQKENI. The CDR3 nucleotides are TGTGCCAGCTCACCACCTGCCGGGAGTAGAAGATCCGGGGAGCTGTTTTTT. It encodes CASSPPAGSRRSGELFF.

The CDR3 nucleotides are TGCAGCGTTGGGGTCGGGGGCAACTCTGGAAACACCATATATTTT. Protein sequence: CSVGVGGNSGNTIYF. The chain combines TRBV29-1 with TRBJ1-3; D is possibly TRBD1 (6 bases). The CDR3 is 15 amino acids. Trimming stripped 4 bases from V and 0 bases from J, with 13 bases between. The germline V gene has CDR1 SQVTM and CDR2 ANQGSEA. The full variable domain, its missing parts supplied by reference TRBV29-1 and TRBJ1-3, is SAVISQKPSRDICQRGTSLTIQCQVDSQVTMMFWYRQQPGQSLTLIATANQGSEATYESGFVIDKFPISRPNLTFSTLTVSNMSPEDSSIYLCSVGVGGNSGNTIYFGEGSWLTVV.

V gene TRBV30 combines with J gene TRBJ2-3, with D possibly matching TRBD1 (7 bases). The germline V gene has CDR1 GTSNPN and CDR2 SVGIG (reference sequence). The germline V and J ends were trimmed by 4 bases and 0 bases, with 11 bases remaining between them. The CDR3 extends over 14 amino acids. The CDR3 sequence: CAWMGGQSTDTQYF. Here the CDR3 DNA reads TGTGCCTGGATGGGGGGACAGAGCACAGATACGCAGTATTTT.

In this sample, this clone turned up a few times. The chain carries TRBV2 and TRBJ1-4; D is possibly TRBD1 (5 bases). V was pared by 7 bases and J by 8 bases, with 11 bases between. Germline loops: CDR1 SNHLY, CDR2 FYNNEI. The CDR3 is made up of 12 amino acids. This CDR3 is CASTRRGEKLFF. In DNA form, the CDR3 reads TGTGCCAGCACCCGTCGGGGGGAAAAACTGTTTTTT.

The V and J genes are TRBV7-3 and TRBJ2-2; 14 nucleotides line up with TRBD2. The germline V gene has CDR1 SGHTA and CDR2 FQGTGA. With V trimmed by 3 bases and J by 4 bases, 1 base remained unmatched. CDR3 length equals 16 residues. The CDR3 nucleotides read TGTGCCAGCAGCTTGGGACTAGCGGGAGCCACCGGGGAGCTGTTTTTT. It translates to CASSLGLAGATGELFF.

The V gene is TRBV6-5, the J gene TRBJ2-7; the D gene is possibly TRBD1 (6 bases). Germline V lookup: CDR1 MNHEY, CDR2 SVGAGI. V dropped 5 bases and J dropped 0 bases, with 11 bases sitting between them. This CDR3 is 14 amino acids long. The CDR3: CASSIRDTSYEQYF. Written as DNA, the CDR3 is TGTGCCAGCAGTATCCGGGACACCTCCTACGAGCAGTACTTC.

In the case of this clone: Relative to the germline gene, one junction end is altered; a read error may explain this. For the CDR3, the DNA is TGTGCCAGCAGTGGACAACGTCAAGAGACCCGGTACTTC. Translating it yields CASSGQRQETRYF. The genes are TRBV6-1 and TRBJ2-5; D ambiguous. In germline, CDR1 is MNHNS, CDR2 SASEGT. The CDR3 is 13 residues long.

The chain recombines TRBV2 with TRBJ2-7, with D tentatively TRBD1 (5 bases). V was trimmed by 11 bases and J by 3 bases, leaving 11 bases between them. The CDR3 sequence is 11 residues long. Germline-derived CDR1 and CDR2 are SNHLY and FYNNEI. The CDR3 reads CAGQENYEQYF. CDR3 nucleotide sequence: TGTGCCGGACAAGAGAACTACGAGCAGTACTTC.

The chain uses TRBV4-1 and TRBJ1-2; the D gene is possibly TRBD1 (6 bases). This CDR3 comprises 15 residues. Germline V gives CDR1 MGHRA, CDR2 YSYEKL. V was clipped by 1 base and J by 6 bases, with 15 bases between them. CDR3 loop: CASSQGRGAGDGYTF. DNA for the CDR3: TGCGCCAGCAGCCAAGGAAGGGGGGCAGGAGATGGCTACACCTTC.

The gene calls are TRBV7-3 and TRBJ2-4; D gene unclear. The CDR3 length is 16 residues. In germline, CDR1 is SGHTA, CDR2 FQGTGA. Trimming cost V 1 base and J 0 bases, with 10 bases left between them. The CDR3 loop is CASSLIYDAAKNIQYF. The CDR3 bases are TGTGCCAGCAGCTTAATCTATGACGCAGCCAAAAACATTCAGTACTTC.

The V call is TRBV29-1, the J call TRBJ1-1; TRBD1 is a possible D gene (5 bases). Deletions cut 4 bases from V and 1 base from J, with 13 bases between. The CDR3 runs 14 residues. The germline CDR1 and CDR2 sequences are SQVTM and ANQGSEA. CDR3 protein: CSVGGQGENTEAFF. The CDR3 nucleotides are TGCAGCGTTGGCGGTCAGGGTGAGAACACTGAAGCTTTCTTT.